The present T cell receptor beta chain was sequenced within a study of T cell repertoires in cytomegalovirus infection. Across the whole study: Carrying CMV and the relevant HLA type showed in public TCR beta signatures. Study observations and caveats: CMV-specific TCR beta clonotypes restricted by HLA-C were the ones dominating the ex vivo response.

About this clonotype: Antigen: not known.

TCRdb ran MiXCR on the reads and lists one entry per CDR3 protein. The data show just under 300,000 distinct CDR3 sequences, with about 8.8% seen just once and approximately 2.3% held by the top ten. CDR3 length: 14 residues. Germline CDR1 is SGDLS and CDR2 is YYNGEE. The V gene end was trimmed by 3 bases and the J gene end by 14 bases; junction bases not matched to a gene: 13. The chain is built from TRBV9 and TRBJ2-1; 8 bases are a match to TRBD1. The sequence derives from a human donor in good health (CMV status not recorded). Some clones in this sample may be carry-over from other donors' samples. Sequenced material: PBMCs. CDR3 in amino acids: CASSASGTGPFEFF. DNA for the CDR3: TGTGCCAGCAGCGCCTCCGGGACAGGTCCCTTCGAGTTCTTC.